This note documents a single T cell receptor beta chain sequence. Its specificity is not known. Libraries were prepared by immunoSEQ multiplex PCR; TCRdb keeps only in-frame clonotypes and omits some of them. The sample has about 18,000 clones, approximately 83% seen once. The CDR3 extends over 15 amino acids. Trimming shortened V by 0 bases and J by 1 base, and 9 bases separated the two germline ends. Germline values: CDR1 MNHNS, CDR2 SASEGT. This sample stems from a study of OX40 agonist ivuxolimab in advanced cancers. Study at large: Ivuxolimab, an antibody acting as an agonist of OX40 (CD134), was used to treat patients. Patients receiving dose escalation had hepatocellular carcinoma, melanoma, renal cell or head and neck cancer.

General study findings and limits: Dose levels from 0.1 to 3.0 mg/kg saw CD4+ and CD8+ blood T cells expand clonally by week 6. More expanded clones were seen, on average, in CD8+ T cells than in CD4+.

The chain combines TRBV6-1 with TRBJ1-1; no clear D gene. The material sequenced was CD4+ or CD8+ T cells sorted from blood, taken in a trial of the OX40 agonist ivuxolimab. The clonotype comes from an adult with an advanced solid tumor such as melanoma, head and neck, liver or kidney cancer. CDR3 amino acids: CASSEAPHQNTEAFF. The CDR3 DNA sequence: TGTGCCAGCAGTGAAGCCCCCCACCAGAACACTGAAGCTTTCTTT.